This T cell receptor beta chain was retrieved from a study of cytomegalovirus exposure and HLA in healthy donors. Study results and caveats: There were about 160 TCR beta chains listed as cytomegalovirus-associated. V- and J-gene trimming in TCR beta was tied to a missense DCLRE1C variant by an analysis performed later.

CDR1 is WNHNN, CDR2 SYGVQD, per germline (reference sequence). Unmatched junction bases numbered 8, after V lost 8 bases and J lost 2 bases. The CDR3 runs to 14 residues. Remarks on this clone: Its target is not known.

In the PCR, 60 Vbeta and 13 Jbeta primers were used. Data came from immunoSEQ multiplex PCR; TCRdb stores just in-frame clones and leaves some out. Of some 130,000 clones listed, around three quarters are singletons. This clonotype was obtained from a male donor in good health and CMV-seronegative. The chain has TRBV10-1 and TRBJ2-7; 8 bases are a match to TRBD1. Sequences were obtained from PBMCs. Written as DNA, the CDR3 is TGCGCCAGCGGGCCAGGGGGCTACCCCTACGAGCAGTACTTC. This encodes CASGPGGYPYEQYF.